This T cell receptor beta chain was sequenced for a study of cytomegalovirus exposure and HLA in healthy donors. Details on this clone: Its cognate antigen is unknown.

Study conclusions and caveats: TCR beta sequences reportedly predicted most subjects' HLA-A and HLA-B alleles accurately. Fewer N-insertions (relative to the approximately 700-donor mean) were reportedly seen in an Asian-associated ancestry cluster in a later analysis.

In the PCR, 60 Vbeta and 13 Jbeta primers were used. The protocol was immunoSEQ multiplex PCR, while the TCRdb copy is restricted to in-frame clones and leaves out a portion. The sample has some 150,000 clones; about 80% are singletons. Germline CDR1 MGHDK, CDR2 SYGVNS. V was pared by 4 bases and J by 2 bases, with 6 bases of the junction left unmatched. The CDR3 has 15 residues. The gene calls are TRBV25-1 and TRBJ1-2; 8 bases are shared with TRBD1. The TCR comes from a woman aged 45 to 65 in good health and CMV-seropositive. The sequencing input was PBMCs. The CDR3 coding sequence is TGTGCCAGCAGTGCGCAACAGGGGGTGAACTATGGCTACACCTTC. Its translation: CASSAQQGVNYGYTF.